This T cell receptor beta chain was documented in a study of CD8 T cells in Susac syndrome. TEMRA cells were enriched by FACS, and CD4+ and CD8+ T cells were negatively isolated. Findings of the study overall: In Susac patients, clonal expansion was not detected in CD4+ cells.

The germline gives CDR1 SGHTA, CDR2 FQGTGA. V was clipped by 5 bases and J by 2 bases, with 12 bases between them. The length of the CDR3 is 14 residues. On this clonotype: The antigen is unknown.

Random hexamers primed reverse transcription of about 0.5 to 1 ug RNA. TCRdb re-called the immunoSEQ multiplex PCR reads through MiXCR, storing one row per CDR3 protein. The repertoire holds under 200,000 distinct CDR3 sequences, with 85% to 95% as singletons. V usage is TRBV7-3 and J usage is TRBJ1-1; possible D gene TRBD1, 5 bases. This receptor was taken from a human donor with Susac syndrome. Sequencing input: CD4+ T cells from PBMCs. This CDR3 is CASSAAGSNTEAFF. The CDR3 DNA reads as TGTGCCAGCAGCGCCGCAGGGTCCAACACTGAAGCTTTCTTT.